The present T cell receptor beta chain was sequenced within a study of blood T cell repertoires in COVID-19. Study overall: T cells, B-cell-depleted T cells, or PBMCs supplied cDNA or gDNA.

Original processing methods: The assay estimated nucleated cells by amplifying reference gene primers. The assay was immunoSEQ multiplex PCR, and TCRdb's table has in-frame clones only and misses some. V and J calls and clone size are those listed in that table; D and trimming were worked out from the DNA. This sample has about 150,000 clones, with roughly 84% found just once. Germline V gene lookup returns CDR1 SGDLS and CDR2 YYNGEE. V was shortened by 4 bases and J by 4 bases, with 17 bases between the two germline ends. CDR3 length equals 15 residues. The origin of this receptor is a woman between 50 and 59 years old with acute or convalescent COVID-19. What was sequenced was peripheral blood. The rearrangement links TRBV9 to TRBJ1-2, with D unclear. Written as DNA, the CDR3 is TGTGCCAGCAGCCCGACCACGGGTATGGGCTATGGCTACACCTTC. It codes for CASSPTTGMGYGYTF.